This paragraph reports one T cell receptor (beta chain). The antigen remains undetermined. The CDR3 totals 15 residues. The germline V gene encodes CDR1 MNHEY and CDR2 SVGAGI. V was trimmed by 6 bases and J by 5 bases, leaving 19 bases between them. This entry comes from a study of cytomegalovirus exposure and HLA in healthy donors. General observations from the study: Accounts indicate the classifier identified cytomegalovirus status with strong specificity and sensitivity. Previously analyzed data showed that most TCR beta V segments were productive at a frequency of about 90% or about 30%. Rare TCR sequences dominated, though some public TCRs recurred in many donors.

Use of 60 Vbeta and 13 Jbeta primers characterized the PCR. Data came from immunoSEQ multiplex PCR; TCRdb stores just in-frame clones and leaves some out. This sample yields approximately 150,000 clones, of which approximately 62% are seen a single time; over 1.2% belongs to the top ten. The sample comprised PBMCs. V and J are TRBV6-5 and TRBJ2-5, with a weak D call TRBD1 (5 bases). The clonotype comes from a man aged 50-59 years in good health and CMV-seronegative. The CDR3 region has the DNA TGTGCCAGCAGGGTTGAGGCAGGGTCTAGGGAGACCCAGTACTTC. It is translated as CASRVEAGSRETQYF.